This T cell receptor beta chain emerged from a study of blood T cell repertoires in COVID-19. Germline V lookup: CDR1 SGHRS, CDR2 YFSETQ. Trimming at V came to 4 bases and at J to 0 bases, leaving 11 bases not matched to a gene. This CDR3 spans 17 amino acids. Method: immunoSEQ multiplex PCR; TCRdb's copy keeps in-frame clones and lacks some. The data contain about 200,000 clones, roughly 94% of them singletons. This clone was detected only once. The chain uses TRBV5-1 and TRBJ1-2; 8 nucleotides align to TRBD1. The origin of this receptor is a young man with COVID-19, enrolled during active disease. The sequenced material came from peripheral blood. The CDR3 here is CASSVSGQERSNYGYTF. The CDR3, as DNA: TGCGCCAGCAGCGTCTCGGGACAGGAAAGGTCTAACTATGGCTACACCTTC.